This entry describes one T cell receptor beta chain. This clonotype was detected many times. Its antigen remains unidentified. Per-nucleotide qualities are absent, and no much larger clonotype sits a single base away. The sample comes from a study of blood T cells in healthy people across ages (dated by TCRdb to about 2015). With regard to the full study: In model experiments, template switching captured roughly one uniquely barcoded TCR beta cDNA molecule for every two T cells. To track age-related changes in TCR beta repertoire diversity, the study relied on deep sequencing normalized with unique cDNA molecular identifiers. Donors of different ages were randomly distributed across sequencing lanes to avoid experimental bias. Two additional independent replicas of 1 million unique cDNA reads from the same blood draw were analyzed for two donors (one aged 18 to 29 and one aged 80 or older). Four age groups were formed from the donors: young (average about 16 years), middle-aged (approximately 40), aged (around 68) and long-lived (around 82). Study-wide conclusions, independent of this receptor: Since profiling was done on bulk unsorted PBMCs, naive and antigen-experienced compartments could not be conclusively compared. The long-lived group showed more naive CD4+ T cells, fewer expanded clones and increased TCR diversity than the aged group, suggesting age selection. Estimates of total diversity based on one million sequenced T cells were regarded as lower bounds and as underestimates. The percentage of naive T cells measured by flow cytometry correlated strongly with observed TCR beta diversity. Donor CMV infection status was unknown, potentially confounding age-related changes in expanded clonotypes. Observed TCR beta diversity per million T cells fell roughly linearly with age, and a significant reduction was already apparent by age about 43.

Library preparation used 5' RACE. Reads for this sample came from an Illumina HiSeq 2500. A second PCR of roughly 7 to 11 cycles was performed with a sample-barcoded 5' primer and a J-beta primer mix. A unique molecular identifier was introduced onto each TCR beta cDNA molecule by a template-switch 5' adaptor carrying 12 random nucleotides. At least 3 million CDR3-containing paired-end reads were obtained from each sample. First-strand cDNA synthesis was performed from all RNA using the Mint cDNA synthesis kit, with priming by a TRBC-specific oligonucleotide. After uracil-DNA glycosylase treatment, a first 18-cycle PCR used universal primers M1SS and BC2_uni_R on all cDNA. Per the source publication's procedure: Normalization of each sample was performed by random selection of 1 million high-quality reads, each carrying a distinct molecular identifier. Reads with shared molecular identifiers were discarded instead of being binned into consensus sequences. MiTCR, run with a Q25 quality threshold and the strictest error-elimination algorithm, handled CDR3 identification, clonotype clustering and error correction. A nonparametric unseen species model with Euler transformation was used to estimate a lower bound on total TCR beta diversity. TCRdb itself trimmed the public reads at Q25 with fastp, ran MiXCR and retained productive beta chains. A single entry per CDR3 protein holds the most common genes and DNA from its merged rows. TCRdb's processing, not the study's, gives the V and J calls here. This sample holds 1.5 million to 2 million distinct CDR3 sequences; roughly 27% were observed only once. The ten top clones hold about 8% of the sample.

Inclusive of the bounding cysteine and phenylalanine, the CDR3 is 15 residues long. Only the CDR3 part of the read is kept: 45 bases, read in frame from the first base. The V and J ends are trimmed by 0 bases and 0 bases, leaving 10 bases between them. Sequences SGDLS (CDR1) and YYNGEE (CDR2) are obtained from the germline V gene. The roughly 39 donors, aged about 6 to 95 years, were systemically healthy Caucasian individuals from Russia. Each donor gave 9.5 to 10 milliliters of peripheral blood, drawn into EDTA-treated Vacutainer tubes. Ficoll-Paque density-gradient centrifugation was used to isolate PBMCs, with at least 6.5 million per sample. Trizol reagent was used to extract total RNA from the PBMCs, yielding at least 5.5 micrograms per sample. Naive CD45RAhigh/CD27high T cell percentages were measured by flow cytometry on a PBMC aliquot from every donor.

The sequence derives from a woman aged 30 to 39 in good health. Recombination joined TRBV9 with TRBJ2-7, with an unclear D gene assignment. The sample was blood. The CDR3 sequence is CASSVGGTISYEQYF. The DNA sequence is TGTGCCAGCAGCGTAGGTGGCACAATCTCCTACGAGCAGTACTTC. When the CDR3 is completed using the reference TRBV9 and TRBJ2-7 genes on either side, the full variable domain is DSGVTQTPKHLITATGQRVTLRCSPRSGDLSVYWYQQSLDQGLQFLIQYYNGEERAKGNILERFSAQQFPDLHSELNLSSLELGDSALYFCASSVGGTISYEQYFGPGTRLTVT.